The rows below give T cell receptor beta chains drawn from one sample of a study of patients and donors after allogeneic stem cell transplantation. Using its own MiXCR run on the RT-PCR reads, TCRdb lists one record per CDR3 protein. Of hundreds of thousands of distinct CDR3 sequences listed, about 37% are singletons. Sequenced: blood, either unsorted or a sorted T cell fraction (not recorded which). The receptors here all came from a human donor who was either an allogeneic HSCT recipient or a stem cell or donor lymphocyte infusion donor (not recorded which). It is not recorded whose cells these are; they may come from a transplant donor. Both conserved end residues are part of each CDR3. The D gene is left open where the match is weak. A row's size may be missing; if present it is once, few, many or a size class.

abundance: -; d_gene: TRBD2; j_gene: TRBJ2-7; v_gene: TRBV3-1; len: 18; CDR3aa: CASSVNLGGTSKTYEQYF; CDR3nt: TGTGCCAGCAGCGTCAACCTAGGCGGGACTAGCAAAACGTACGAGCAGTACTTC
abundance: few; d_gene: -; j_gene: TRBJ1-1; v_gene: TRBV28; len: 13; CDR3aa: CASGQHMNTEAFF; CDR3nt: TGTGCCAGTGGACAGCACATGAACACTGAAGCTTTCTTT
abundance: -; d_gene: -; j_gene: TRBJ1-5; v_gene: TRBV5-5; len: 18; CDR3aa: CASSRRFGGFESNQPQHF; CDR3nt: TGTGCCAGCAGCCGCCGCTTTGGGGGGTTTGAGAGCAATCAGCCCCAGCATTTT
abundance: -; d_gene: -; j_gene: TRBJ1-5; v_gene: TRBV18; len: 14; CDR3aa: CASSLYTSNQPQHF; CDR3nt: TGTGCCAGCTCACTTTACACAAGTAATCAGCCCCAGCATTTT
abundance: -; d_gene: -; j_gene: TRBJ1-1; v_gene: TRBV12-3/TRBV12-4; len: 13; CDR3aa: CASSPTQYTEAFF; CDR3nt: TGTGCCAGCAGTCCGACCCAATACACTGAAGCTTTCTTT
abundance: -; d_gene: -; j_gene: TRBJ1-6; v_gene: TRBV3-1; len: 12; CDR3aa: CASSQANSPLHF; CDR3nt: TGTGCCAGCAGCCAGGCAAATTCACCCCTCCACTTT
abundance: few; d_gene: -; j_gene: TRBJ2-3; v_gene: TRBV6-2/TRBV6-3; len: 11; CDR3aa: CASSYLYTQYF; CDR3nt: TGTGCCAGCAGTTACTTATATACGCAGTATTTT
abundance: few; d_gene: TRBD1; j_gene: TRBJ1-2; v_gene: TRBV20-1; len: 17; CDR3aa: CSARGVIPGQGNYGYTF; CDR3nt: TGCAGTGCTAGGGGTGTTATCCCGGGACAGGGGAACTATGGCTACACCTTC
abundance: few; d_gene: -; j_gene: TRBJ1-2; v_gene: TRBV18; len: 13; CDR3aa: CASSEQANYGYTF; CDR3nt: TGTGCCAGCTCAGAACAAGCTAACTATGGCTACACCTTC
abundance: -; d_gene: TRBD2; j_gene: TRBJ2-7; v_gene: TRBV5-1; len: 14; CDR3aa: CASSFTAGSYEQYF; CDR3nt: TGCGCCAGCAGCTTTACAGCGGGGAGCTACGAGCAGTACTTC
abundance: -; d_gene: -; j_gene: TRBJ1-1; v_gene: TRBV15; len: 16; CDR3aa: CATSSPLGQTNTEAFF; CDR3nt: TGTGCCACCAGCAGCCCGTTAGGGCAGACAAACACTGAAGCTTTCTTT
abundance: -; d_gene: TRBD2; j_gene: TRBJ2-3; v_gene: TRBV4-2; len: 20; CDR3aa: CASSQPRFDIGGTSTDTQYF; CDR3nt: TGTGCCAGCAGCCAACCTCGTTTCGATATCGGGGGGACTAGCACAGATACGCAGTATTTT
abundance: -; d_gene: -; j_gene: TRBJ2-5; v_gene: TRBV7-9; len: 17; CDR3aa: CASSSRPGPIPQETQYF; CDR3nt: TGTGCCAGCAGCTCCCGTCCGGGCCCCATCCCCCAAGAGACCCAGTACTTC
abundance: many; d_gene: -; j_gene: TRBJ1-2; v_gene: TRBV20-1; len: 14; CDR3aa: CSATQGFANYGYTF; CDR3nt: TGCAGTGCGACGCAGGGTTTCGCTAACTATGGCTACACCTTC
abundance: -; d_gene: -; j_gene: TRBJ2-1; v_gene: TRBV11-2; len: 12; CDR3aa: CASSLLTFEQFF; CDR3nt: TGTGCCAGCAGCTTACTGACTTTTGAGCAGTTCTTC
abundance: few; d_gene: TRBD1; j_gene: TRBJ1-2; v_gene: TRBV5-1; len: 15; CDR3aa: CASSSFGTANYGYTF; CDR3nt: TGCGCCAGCAGCTCATTTGGGACAGCTAACTATGGCTACACCTTC
abundance: -; d_gene: -; j_gene: TRBJ1-1; v_gene: TRBV30; len: 12; CDR3aa: CAWSLTGLEAFF; CDR3nt: TGTGCCTGGAGTTTAACAGGTTTAGAAGCTTTCTTT
abundance: few; d_gene: -; j_gene: TRBJ1-3; v_gene: TRBV7-9; len: 15; CDR3aa: CASSRWTATGNTIYF; CDR3nt: TGTGCCAGCAGTCGATGGACAGCAACTGGAAACACCATATATTTT
abundance: few; d_gene: TRBD1; j_gene: TRBJ1-1; v_gene: TRBV5-6; len: 15; CDR3aa: CASSLTQGMNTEAFF; CDR3nt: TGTGCCAGCAGCCTTACACAGGGGATGAACACTGAAGCTTTCTTT
abundance: few; d_gene: TRBD1; j_gene: TRBJ1-1; v_gene: TRBV5-6; len: 14; CDR3aa: CASSWTTGDTEAFF; CDR3nt: TGTGCCAGCAGCTGGACGACAGGGGACACTGAAGCTTTCTTT
abundance: many; d_gene: TRBD1; j_gene: TRBJ1-1; v_gene: TRBV29-1; len: 13; CDR3aa: CSVETGGRAEAFF; CDR3nt: TGCAGCGTAGAGACAGGGGGCAGGGCTGAAGCTTTCTTT
abundance: -; d_gene: -; j_gene: TRBJ1-4; v_gene: TRBV27; len: 16; CDR3aa: CASSPGGYAKGEKLFF; CDR3nt: TGTGCCAGCAGTCCTGGGGGCTACGCGAAGGGGGAAAAACTGTTTTTT
abundance: -; d_gene: TRBD1; j_gene: TRBJ1-1; v_gene: TRBV10-3; len: 16; CDR3aa: CATSRGDRALNTEAFF; CDR3nt: TGTGCCACCTCAAGGGGGGACAGGGCTTTGAACACTGAAGCTTTCTTT
abundance: few; d_gene: -; j_gene: TRBJ1-5; v_gene: TRBV6-6; len: 13; CDR3aa: CASSSGPITPQHF; CDR3nt: TGTGCCAGCAGTTCGGGACCGATTACGCCCCAGCATTTT
abundance: -; d_gene: TRBD1; j_gene: TRBJ1-1; v_gene: TRBV10-3; len: 15; CDR3aa: CAIRPGGEIWTEAFF; CDR3nt: TGTGCCATCAGGCCAGGGGGCGAAATATGGACTGAAGCTTTCTTT
abundance: -; d_gene: -; j_gene: TRBJ2-1; v_gene: TRBV4-2; len: 15; CDR3aa: CASSLGTQSYNEQFF; CDR3nt: TGTGCCAGCAGCCTCGGGACACAGTCCTACAATGAGCAGTTCTTC
abundance: -; d_gene: -; j_gene: TRBJ2-7; v_gene: TRBV9; len: 14; CDR3aa: CASSVESYSYEQYF; CDR3nt: TGTGCCAGCAGCGTGGAGTCTTACTCCTACGAGCAGTACTTC
abundance: -; d_gene: -; j_gene: TRBJ2-1; v_gene: TRBV11-2; len: 14; CDR3aa: CASRKPGRDNEQFF; CDR3nt: TGTGCCAGCAGGAAACCGGGACGGGACAATGAGCAGTTCTTC
abundance: few; d_gene: -; j_gene: TRBJ1-2; v_gene: TRBV4-1; len: 15; CDR3aa: CASSQDIVGSYGYTF; CDR3nt: TGCGCCAGCAGCCAAGATATTGTTGGGAGCTATGGCTACACCTTC
abundance: few; d_gene: -; j_gene: TRBJ1-5; v_gene: TRBV20-1; len: 16; CDR3aa: CSARGLQRGSNQPQHF; CDR3nt: TGCAGTGCTAGGGGCCTGCAGCGCGGCAGCAATCAGCCCCAGCATTTT
abundance: many; d_gene: -; j_gene: TRBJ1-6; v_gene: TRBV6-1; len: 14; CDR3aa: CASSEGVGNSPLHF; CDR3nt: TGTGCCAGCAGTGAAGGGGTGGGAAATTCACCCCTCCACTTT
abundance: -; d_gene: -; j_gene: TRBJ2-5; v_gene: TRBV7-9; len: 15; CDR3aa: CASSLRTLEKETQYF; CDR3nt: TGTGCCAGCAGCTTACGGACACTAGAAAAAGAGACCCAGTACTTC
abundance: few; d_gene: -; j_gene: TRBJ1-2; v_gene: TRBV10-3; len: 16; CDR3aa: CAISERTNTLLDGYTF; CDR3nt: TGTGCCATCAGTGAGCGGACAAATACCCTTTTGGATGGCTACACCTTC
abundance: few; d_gene: -; j_gene: TRBJ2-7; v_gene: TRBV12-3/TRBV12-4; len: 15; CDR3aa: CASRLIGTPAYEQYF; CDR3nt: TGTGCCAGCAGATTAATCGGGACGCCTGCCTACGAGCAGTACTTC
abundance: -; d_gene: TRBD1; j_gene: TRBJ1-5; v_gene: TRBV15; len: 15; CDR3aa: CATSRGTDAGQPQHF; CDR3nt: TGTGCCACCAGCAGGGGGACAGATGCAGGTCAGCCCCAGCATTTT
abundance: few; d_gene: -; j_gene: TRBJ1-5; v_gene: TRBV12-3/TRBV12-4; len: 12; CDR3aa: CASSSSDQPQHF; CDR3nt: TGTGCCAGCAGTTCATCAGATCAGCCCCAGCATTTT
abundance: -; d_gene: -; j_gene: TRBJ2-3; v_gene: TRBV20-1; len: 15; CDR3aa: CSATSRRGRLDTQYF; CDR3nt: TGCAGTGCTACCTCGAGGAGGGGGCGGTTGGATACGCAGTATTTT
abundance: -; d_gene: -; j_gene: TRBJ1-2; v_gene: TRBV4-1; len: 12; CDR3aa: CASRPGGGGYTF; CDR3nt: TGCGCCAGCAGACCGGGTGGAGGCGGCTACACCTTC
abundance: -; d_gene: -; j_gene: TRBJ1-4; v_gene: TRBV30; len: 12; CDR3aa: CAWSAGYEKLFF; CDR3nt: TGTGCCTGGAGTGCTGGCTATGAAAAACTGTTTTTT
abundance: -; d_gene: TRBD1; j_gene: TRBJ1-5; v_gene: TRBV25-1; len: 16; CDR3aa: CASSERDSHGNQPQHF; CDR3nt: TGTGCCAGCAGTGAGAGGGACAGTCACGGCAATCAGCCCCAGCATTTT
abundance: -; d_gene: -; j_gene: TRBJ1-5; v_gene: TRBV12-3/TRBV12-4; len: 15; CDR3aa: CASSPGPDSNQPQHF; CDR3nt: TGTGCCAGCAGTCCGGGTCCCGATAGCAATCAGCCCCAGCATTTT